This TCR beta chain is drawn from a study of T cell repertoires in cytomegalovirus infection. Study background: Through public TCR beta signatures, both CMV infection and matching HLA type were indicated.

TCRdb recomputed calls from the reads with MiXCR, one row per CDR3 protein. Here the sample spans approximately 170,000 distinct CDR3 sequences, 17% being singletons. Only a few counts were recorded for this clonotype. With 1 base clipped from V and 6 bases from J, the junction kept 10 bases outside the gene matches. Germline CDR1 and CDR2: SGHTA and FQGNSA. This CDR3 has 16 residues. Sequences were obtained from CD8+ T cells from PBMCs. The V and J genes are TRBV7-2 and TRBJ2-7; TRBD2 aligns across 9 bases. This TCR was sampled from a human donor in good health (CMV status not recorded). Some clones in this sample may be carry-over from other donors' samples. Here the CDR3 reads CASSLGRTGLAGEQYF. In DNA form, the CDR3 reads TGTGCCAGCAGCTTAGGAAGAACGGGACTAGCTGGCGAGCAGTACTTC.